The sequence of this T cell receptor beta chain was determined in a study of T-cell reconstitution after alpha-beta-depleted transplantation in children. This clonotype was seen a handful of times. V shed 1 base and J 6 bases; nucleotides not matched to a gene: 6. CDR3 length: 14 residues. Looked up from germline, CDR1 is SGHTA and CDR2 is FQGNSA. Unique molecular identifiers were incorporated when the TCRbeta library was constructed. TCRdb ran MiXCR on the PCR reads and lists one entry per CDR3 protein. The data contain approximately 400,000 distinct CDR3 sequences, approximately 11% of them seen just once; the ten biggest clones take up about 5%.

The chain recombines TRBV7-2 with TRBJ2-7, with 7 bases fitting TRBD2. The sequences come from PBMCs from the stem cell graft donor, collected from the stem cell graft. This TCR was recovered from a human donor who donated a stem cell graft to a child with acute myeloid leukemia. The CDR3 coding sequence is TGTGCCAGCAGCTTAGGGCGGGAGTATGCCGAGCAGTACTTC. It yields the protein CASSLGREYAEQYF.